This T cell receptor (beta chain) emerged from a study of CD8 T cells in ankylosing spondylitis. Points from the study as a whole: Ankylosing spondylitis blood appeared to be characterized by a TCR beta motif of eight or nine highly homologous variants. Clones linked to disease were reported to show significant enrichment in matched ankylosing spondylitis synovial fluid. Before this, some motif variants had been reported in reactive arthritis synovial fluid and blood.

TCRdb used MiXCR to reprocess the 5' RACE reads, holding one entry per CDR3 protein. This sample has about 460,000 distinct CDR3 sequences, with less than 6% found just once. This clonotype was seen many times. The antigen is unknown. Trimming shortened V by 2 bases and J by 11 bases, and 16 bases separated the two germline ends. Per germline, CDR1 MNHEY and CDR2 SVGAGI. The CDR3 spans 13 residues. The sample consisted of blood, either unsorted or a sorted T cell fraction (not recorded which). The rearrangement links TRBV6-5 to TRBJ2-7; the D is unclear. This receptor was obtained from a male donor with ankylosing spondylitis. DNA of the CDR3: TGTGCCAGCAGTTACAATTCCCAAACATGGAAGTACTTC. Translated: CASSYNSQTWKYF.